The clone carrying this T cell receptor (beta chain) was recorded at least ten times. The data were obtained in a study of blood T cell repertoires in COVID-19. Study-level background: The cDNA or gDNA used as material had been derived from T cells, B-cell-depleted T cells, or PBMCs.

Per the original methods: Scientists estimated how many nucleated cells there were by amplifying reference gene primers. TCRdb's copy holds only in-frame clones and misses some; the assay was immunoSEQ multiplex PCR. That table furnishes V, J and clone size, whereas the DNA furnished D and trimming. The data contain 87,000 or so clones, about 87% of them seen just once; the ten biggest clones take up roughly 5%. Germline values: CDR1 LNHDA, CDR2 SQIVND (reference sequence). The trim removed 4 bases at V and 7 bases at J, leaving 7 bases unmatched. The length of the CDR3 is 13 residues. The sequencing input was peripheral blood. The gene calls are TRBV19 and TRBJ2-7, with TRBD1 matching 7 bases. The receptor was derived from a man between 35 and 55 years old with acute or convalescent COVID-19. This CDR3 is CASSTGQTKEQYF. CDR3 coding DNA: TGTGCCAGTAGTACGGGACAGACTAAGGAGCAGTACTTC. Together with reference TRBV19 and TRBJ2-7, the CDR3 gives the full variable domain: DGGITQSPKYLFRKEGQNVTLSCEQNLNHDAMYWYRQDPGQGLRLIYYSQIVNDFQKGDIAEGYSVSREKKESFPLTVTSAQKNPTAFYLCASSTGQTKEQYFGPGTRLTVT.